This T cell receptor (beta chain) was recorded in a study of T cell responses to AZD1222 COVID-19 vaccine. Trimming pared 3 bases from V and 3 bases from J, leaving 12 bases between. From germline, CDR1 is SGHRS and CDR2 YFSETQ. The CDR3 is 15 amino acids. Comments on this clone: The antigen remains unidentified.

Profiling relied on immunoSEQ multiplex PCR, and the TCRdb table lists in-frame clones only, not all of them. The table has approximately 80,000 clones, more than 70% seen once. Findings of the study overall: CD4 TCRs covered the whole spike, strongest at regions 160-218 and 743-854.

The TCR originated in an adult in good health. The rearrangement uses TRBV5-1 and TRBJ2-2; D may be TRBD1 or TRBD2 (6 bases each). The source material was peripheral blood, sampled on day 0 of AZD1222 vaccination. The CDR3: CASSSEGGHTGELFF. DNA for the CDR3: TGCGCCAGCAGCTCCGAGGGGGGTCACACCGGGGAGCTGTTTTTT.